The 6 T cell receptor beta chains in this list originate from one sample, sequenced in a study of blood T cell repertoires in COVID-19. The protocol was immunoSEQ multiplex PCR, while the TCRdb copy is restricted to in-frame clones and leaves out a portion. The data show tens of thousands of clones, with roughly 83% seen just once and approximately 15% held by the top ten. Material: peripheral blood. These receptors all come from a human donor in a cohort sampled during active COVID-19.

The V and J genes are TRBV2 and TRBJ1-1, with D uncertain. The germline V gene has CDR1 SNHLY and CDR2 FYNNEI. This CDR3 is 13 amino acids long. With 7 bases removed from V and 0 bases from J, the gap between germline ends came to 9 bases. The CDR3 DNA reads TGTGCCAGCATTACTAGGGTGAACACTGAAGCTTTCTTT. Translated: CASITRVNTEAFF.

The J gene is TRBJ1-1, the V gene TRBV29-1; the D is unclear. The CDR3 spans 13 residues. Germline CDR1 SQVTM, CDR2 ANQGSEA. V lost 1 base and J lost 3, with 9 bases in between. The CDR3 sequence is CSVEGARDTEAFF. DNA of the CDR3: TGCAGCGTTGAAGGGGCGAGAGACACTGAAGCTTTCTTT.

The rearrangement links TRBV5-1 to TRBJ2-7; 8 bases are a match to TRBD2. Germline trimming cut 4 bases from V and 0 bases from J; bases unmatched to any gene: 6. The germline V gene has CDR1 SGHRS and CDR2 YFSETQ. The CDR3 contains 15 residues. This CDR3 reads CASSRSGELSYEQYF. DNA of the CDR3: TGCGCCAGCAGCCGTAGCGGGGAACTCTCCTACGAGCAGTACTTC.

The V gene is TRBV9, the J gene TRBJ1-1; the D is unclear. Germline V gene lookup returns CDR1 SGDLS and CDR2 YYNGEE. This CDR3 comprises 14 residues. With 0 bases removed from V and 0 bases from J, the gap between germline ends came to 6 bases. The CDR3 DNA reads TGTGCCAGCAGCGTAGACAGCATGAACACTGAAGCTTTCTTT. Translation: CASSVDSMNTEAFF.

J is TRBJ2-3 and V is TRBV18, with a tentative D call TRBD1 (5 bases). Germline CDR1 and CDR2: KGHSH and LQKENI. V was trimmed by 0 bases and J by 6 bases, leaving 13 bases between them. The CDR3 length is 15 residues. The CDR3 protein is CASSPPGVLQDTQYF. The CDR3 nucleotides are TGTGCCAGCTCACCACCAGGGGTCTTACAGGATACGCAGTATTTT.

The chain combines TRBV27 with TRBJ2-4; the match to TRBD1 covers 10 bases. The V gene's germline CDR1 is MNHEY and CDR2 SMNVEV (reference sequence). This CDR3 is 13 amino acids long. The junction had 3 bases not matched to a gene; V was cut back by 8 bases and J by 5 bases. The CDR3 protein is CASLGTGENIQYF. The CDR3 bases are TGTGCCAGCCTGGGGACAGGGGAAAACATTCAGTACTTC.